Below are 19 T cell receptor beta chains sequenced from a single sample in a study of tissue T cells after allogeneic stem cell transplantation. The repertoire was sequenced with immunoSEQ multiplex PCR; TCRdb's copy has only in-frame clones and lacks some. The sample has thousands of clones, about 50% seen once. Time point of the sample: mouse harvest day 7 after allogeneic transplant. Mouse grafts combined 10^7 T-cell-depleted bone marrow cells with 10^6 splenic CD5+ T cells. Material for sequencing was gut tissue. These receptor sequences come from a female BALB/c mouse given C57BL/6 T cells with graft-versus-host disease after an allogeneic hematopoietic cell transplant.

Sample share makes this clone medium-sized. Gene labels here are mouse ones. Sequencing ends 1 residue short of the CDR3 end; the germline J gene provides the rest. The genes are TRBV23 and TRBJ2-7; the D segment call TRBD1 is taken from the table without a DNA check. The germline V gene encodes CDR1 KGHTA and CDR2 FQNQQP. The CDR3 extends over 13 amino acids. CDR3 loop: CSSSQSRQYEQYF. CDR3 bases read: TGCTCCAGCAGTCAATCGAGACAGTATGAACAGTAC.

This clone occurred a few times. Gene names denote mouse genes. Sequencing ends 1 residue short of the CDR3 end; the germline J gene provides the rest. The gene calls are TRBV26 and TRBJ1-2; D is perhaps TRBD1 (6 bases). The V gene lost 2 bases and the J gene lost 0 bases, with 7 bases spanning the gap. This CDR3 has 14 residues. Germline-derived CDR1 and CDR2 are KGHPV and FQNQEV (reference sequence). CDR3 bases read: TGTGCCAGCAGTCTGCCAGGGGCAAACTCCGACTACACC. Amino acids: CASSLPGANSDYT. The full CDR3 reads CASSLPGANSDYTF.

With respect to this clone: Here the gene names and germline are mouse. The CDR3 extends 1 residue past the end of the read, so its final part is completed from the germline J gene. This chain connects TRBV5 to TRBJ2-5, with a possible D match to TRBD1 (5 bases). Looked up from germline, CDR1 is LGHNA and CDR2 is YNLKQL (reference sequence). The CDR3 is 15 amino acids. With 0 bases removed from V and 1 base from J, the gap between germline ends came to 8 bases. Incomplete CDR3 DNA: TGTGCCAGCAGCCAAGAGGGCAGGGACCAAGACACCCAGTAC. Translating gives CASSQEGRDQDTQY. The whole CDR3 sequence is CASSQEGRDQDTQYF.

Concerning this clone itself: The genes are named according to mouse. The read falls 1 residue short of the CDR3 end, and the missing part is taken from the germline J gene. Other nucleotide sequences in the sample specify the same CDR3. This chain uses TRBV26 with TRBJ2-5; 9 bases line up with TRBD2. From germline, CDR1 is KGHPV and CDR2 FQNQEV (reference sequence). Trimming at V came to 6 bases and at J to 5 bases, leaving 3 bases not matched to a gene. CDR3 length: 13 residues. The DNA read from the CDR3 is TGTGCCAGCAGGGGGACTGGGAGAGACACCCAGTAC. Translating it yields CASRGTGRDTQY. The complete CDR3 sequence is CASRGTGRDTQYF.

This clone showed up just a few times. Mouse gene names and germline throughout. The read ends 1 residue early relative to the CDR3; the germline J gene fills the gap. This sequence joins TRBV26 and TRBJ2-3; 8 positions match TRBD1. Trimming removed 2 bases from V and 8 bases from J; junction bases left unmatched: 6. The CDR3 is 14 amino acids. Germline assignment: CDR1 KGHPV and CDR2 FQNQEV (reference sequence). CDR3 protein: CASSLADRARTLYF. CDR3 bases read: TGTGCCAGCAGTCTGGCGGACAGGGCGAGAACGCTGTAT.

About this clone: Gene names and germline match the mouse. The sequenced CDR3 bases are TGTGCCAGCAGCCATGGGGGGGCGGGACCACCCCAGTAC. Translated, it gives CASSHGGAGPPQY. The full CDR3 protein is CASSHGGAGPPQYF. The chain combines TRBV4 with TRBJ2-5; 9 bases align to TRBD2. The observed sequence ends 1 residue before the CDR3 terminus, with the missing tail filled in from the germline J gene. The V gene's germline CDR1 is LGHDT and CDR2 YNNKQL (reference sequence). The V gene end was trimmed by 5 bases and the J gene end by 10 bases; junction bases not matched to a gene: 10. The CDR3 consists of 14 residues. Complete variable domain (other parts from reference TRBV4 and TRBJ2-5): ETAVFQTPNYHVTQVGNEVSFNCKQTLGHDTMYWYKQDSKKLLKIMFSYNNKQLIVNETVPRRFSPQSSDKAHLNLRIKSVEPEDSAVYLCASSHGGAGPPQYFGPGTRLLVL.

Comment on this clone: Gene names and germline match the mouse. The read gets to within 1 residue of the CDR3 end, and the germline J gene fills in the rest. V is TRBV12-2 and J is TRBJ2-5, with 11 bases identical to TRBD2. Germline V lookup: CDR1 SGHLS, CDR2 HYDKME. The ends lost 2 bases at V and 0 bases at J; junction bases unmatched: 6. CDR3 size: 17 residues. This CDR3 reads CASSPGLGGSNQDTQYF. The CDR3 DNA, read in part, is TGTGCCAGCTCTCCCGGACTGGGGGGTTCTAACCAAGACACCCAGTAC.

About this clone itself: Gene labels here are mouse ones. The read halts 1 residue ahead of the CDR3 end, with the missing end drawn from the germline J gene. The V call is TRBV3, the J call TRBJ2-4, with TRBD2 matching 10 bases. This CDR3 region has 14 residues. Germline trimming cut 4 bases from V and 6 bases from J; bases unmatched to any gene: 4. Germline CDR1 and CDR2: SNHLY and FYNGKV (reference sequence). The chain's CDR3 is CASSSGTGANTLYF. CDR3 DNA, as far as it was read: TGTGCCAGCAGCTCCGGGACTGGGGCCAACACCTTGTAC.

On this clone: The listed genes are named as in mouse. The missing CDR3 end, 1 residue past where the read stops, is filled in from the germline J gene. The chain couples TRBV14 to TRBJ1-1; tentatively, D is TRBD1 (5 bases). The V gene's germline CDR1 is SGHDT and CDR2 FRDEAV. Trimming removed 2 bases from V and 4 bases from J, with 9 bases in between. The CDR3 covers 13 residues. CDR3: CASSLRGITEVFF. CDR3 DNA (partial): TGTGCCAGCAGTTTGCGGGGGATCACAGAAGTCTTC. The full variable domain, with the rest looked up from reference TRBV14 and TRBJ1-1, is EAGVTQSPRYAVLQEGQAVSFWCDPISGHDTLYWYQQPRDQGPQLLVYFRDEAVIDNSQLPSDRFSAVRPKGTNSTLKIQSAKQGDTATYLCASSLRGITEVFFGKGTRLTVV.

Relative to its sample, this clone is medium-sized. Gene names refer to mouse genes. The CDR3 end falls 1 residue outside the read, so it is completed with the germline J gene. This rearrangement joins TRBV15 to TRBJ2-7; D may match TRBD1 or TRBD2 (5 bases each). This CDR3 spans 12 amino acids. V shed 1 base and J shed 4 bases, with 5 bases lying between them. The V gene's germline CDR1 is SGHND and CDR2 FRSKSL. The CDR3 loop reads CASSLGGYEQYF. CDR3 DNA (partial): TGTGCCAGCAGTTTAGGGGGGTATGAACAGTAC.

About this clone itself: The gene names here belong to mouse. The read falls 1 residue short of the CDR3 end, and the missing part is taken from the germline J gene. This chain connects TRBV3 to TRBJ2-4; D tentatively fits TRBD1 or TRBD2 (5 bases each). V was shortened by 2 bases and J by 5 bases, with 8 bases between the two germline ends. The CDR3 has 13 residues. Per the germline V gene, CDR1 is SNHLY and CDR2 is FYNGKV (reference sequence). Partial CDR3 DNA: TGTGCCAGCAGCTTACCGGGGGTAAACACCTTGTAC. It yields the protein CASSLPGVNTLY. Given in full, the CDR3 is CASSLPGVNTLYF.

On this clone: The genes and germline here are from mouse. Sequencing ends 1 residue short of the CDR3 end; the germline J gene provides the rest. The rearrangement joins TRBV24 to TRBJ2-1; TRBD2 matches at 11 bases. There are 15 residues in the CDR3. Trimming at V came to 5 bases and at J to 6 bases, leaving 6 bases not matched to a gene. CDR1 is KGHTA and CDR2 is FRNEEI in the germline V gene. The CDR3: CASSITGGALAEQFF. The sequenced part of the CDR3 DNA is TGTGCCAGCAGTATCACTGGGGGGGCGCTTGCTGAGCAGTTC.

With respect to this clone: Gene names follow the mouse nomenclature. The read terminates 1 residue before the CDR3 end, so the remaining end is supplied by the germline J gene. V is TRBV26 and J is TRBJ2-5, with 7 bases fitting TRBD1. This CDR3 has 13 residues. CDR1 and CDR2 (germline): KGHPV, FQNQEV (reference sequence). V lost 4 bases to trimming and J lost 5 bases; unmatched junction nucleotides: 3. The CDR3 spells CASSRTGVDTQYF. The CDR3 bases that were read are TGTGCCAGCAGTCGTACAGGGGTAGACACCCAGTAC.

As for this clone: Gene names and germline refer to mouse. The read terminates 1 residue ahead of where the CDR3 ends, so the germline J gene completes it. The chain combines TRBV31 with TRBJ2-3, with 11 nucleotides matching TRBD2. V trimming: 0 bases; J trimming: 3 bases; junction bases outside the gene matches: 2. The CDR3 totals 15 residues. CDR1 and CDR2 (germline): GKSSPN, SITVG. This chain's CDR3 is CAWSLRTGGAETLYF. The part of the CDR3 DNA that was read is TGTGCCTGGAGTCTACGGACTGGGGGGGCAGAAACGCTGTAT.

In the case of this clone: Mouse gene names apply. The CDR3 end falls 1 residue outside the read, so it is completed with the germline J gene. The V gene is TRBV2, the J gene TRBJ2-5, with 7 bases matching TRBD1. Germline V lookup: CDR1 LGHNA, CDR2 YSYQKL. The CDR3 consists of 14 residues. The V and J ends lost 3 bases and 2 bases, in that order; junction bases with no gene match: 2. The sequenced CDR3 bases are TGTGCCAGCAGCCAGGGACAGTCCCAAGACACCCAGTAC. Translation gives CASSQGQSQDTQY. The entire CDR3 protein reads CASSQGQSQDTQYF.

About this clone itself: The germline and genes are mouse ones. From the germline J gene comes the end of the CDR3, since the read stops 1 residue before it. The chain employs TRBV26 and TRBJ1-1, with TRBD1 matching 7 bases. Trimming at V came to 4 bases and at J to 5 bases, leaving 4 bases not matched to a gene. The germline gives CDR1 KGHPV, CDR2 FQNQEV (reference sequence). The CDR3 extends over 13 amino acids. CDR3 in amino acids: CASSRVRGTEVFF. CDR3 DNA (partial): TGTGCCAGCAGTCGGGTCAGGGGGACAGAAGTCTTC.

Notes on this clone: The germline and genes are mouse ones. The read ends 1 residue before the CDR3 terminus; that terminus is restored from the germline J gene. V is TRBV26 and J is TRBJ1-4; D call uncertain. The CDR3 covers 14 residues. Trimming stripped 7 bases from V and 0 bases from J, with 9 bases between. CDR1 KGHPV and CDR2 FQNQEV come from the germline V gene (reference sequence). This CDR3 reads CASKIQLSNERLFF. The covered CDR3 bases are TGTGCCAGCAAGATACAGCTTTCCAACGAAAGATTATTT.

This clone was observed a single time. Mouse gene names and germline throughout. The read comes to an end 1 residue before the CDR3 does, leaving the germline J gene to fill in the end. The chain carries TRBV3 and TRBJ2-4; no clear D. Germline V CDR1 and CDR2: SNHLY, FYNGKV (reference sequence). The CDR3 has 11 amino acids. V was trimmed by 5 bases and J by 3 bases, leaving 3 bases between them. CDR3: CASSPQNTLYF. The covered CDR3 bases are TGTGCCAGCAGCCCACAAAACACCTTGTAC.

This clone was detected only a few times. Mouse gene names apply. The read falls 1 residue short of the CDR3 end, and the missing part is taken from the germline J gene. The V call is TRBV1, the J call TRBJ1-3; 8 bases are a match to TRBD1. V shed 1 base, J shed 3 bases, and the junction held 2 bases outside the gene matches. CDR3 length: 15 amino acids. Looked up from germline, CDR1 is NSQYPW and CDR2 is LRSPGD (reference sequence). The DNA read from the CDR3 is TGCACCTGCAGTGCAGGGACAGGGAATGGAAATACGCTCTAT. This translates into CTCSAGTGNGNTLY. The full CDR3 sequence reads CTCSAGTGNGNTLYF.